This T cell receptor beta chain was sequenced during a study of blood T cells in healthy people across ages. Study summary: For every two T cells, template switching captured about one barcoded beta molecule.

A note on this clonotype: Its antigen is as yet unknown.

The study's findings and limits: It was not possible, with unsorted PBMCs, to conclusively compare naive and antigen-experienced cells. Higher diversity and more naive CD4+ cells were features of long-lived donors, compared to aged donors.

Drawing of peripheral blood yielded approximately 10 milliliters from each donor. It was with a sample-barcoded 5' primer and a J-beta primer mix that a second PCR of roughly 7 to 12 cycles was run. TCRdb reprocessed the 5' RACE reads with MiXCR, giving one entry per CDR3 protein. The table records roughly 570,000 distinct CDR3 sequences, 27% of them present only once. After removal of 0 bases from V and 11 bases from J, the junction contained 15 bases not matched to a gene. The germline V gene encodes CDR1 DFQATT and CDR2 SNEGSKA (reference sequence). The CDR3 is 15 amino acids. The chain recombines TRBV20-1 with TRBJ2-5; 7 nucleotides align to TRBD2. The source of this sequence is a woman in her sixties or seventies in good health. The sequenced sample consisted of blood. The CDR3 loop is CSARDKPSGAGGQYF. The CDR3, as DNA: TGCAGTGCTAGAGATAAGCCCAGCGGGGCCGGAGGGCAGTACTTC.